Listed here are 3 T cell receptor beta chains from one sample, sequenced in a study of shared clonotypes between healthy human individuals. Profiled with immunoSEQ multiplex PCR; TCRdb holds only in-frame clones, not every one. The data contain over 2 million clones, around 93% of them singletons. The sequenced sample was naive CD4+ T cells from PBMCs. Subset given: CD45RA+ positively selected. These receptors were collected from a man younger than 35 in good health. Some clones in this sample may be carry-over from other donors' samples.

The chain combines TRBV9 with TRBJ2-2, with 7 bases that match TRBD2. Germline CDR1 and CDR2: SGDLS and YYNGEE. CDR3 size: 15 residues. V dropped 2 bases and J dropped 4; count of bases not matched to a gene: 5. The CDR3 sequence: CASSVGGTPTGELFF. In DNA form, the CDR3 reads TGTGCCAGCAGCGTGGGGGGGACCCCCACCGGGGAGCTGTTTTTT.

This chain joins TRBV27 and TRBJ2-2; the D is unclear. The germline CDR1 and CDR2 sequences are MNHEY and SMNVEV (reference sequence). The CDR3 is 12 amino acids. V lost 6 bases, J lost 8 bases, and 10 bases lay in between. CDR3 DNA sequence: TGTGCCAGCAGCCCTGTCCGAGGGGAGCTGTTTTTT. Its translation is CASSPVRGELFF.

The V and J genes are TRBV5-1 and TRBJ2-3; D is ambiguous. V was trimmed by 5 bases and J by 0 bases, leaving 13 bases between them. The CDR3 is made up of 15 amino acids. Germline values: CDR1 SGHRS, CDR2 YFSETQ. CDR3 loop: CASRRSFSSTDTQYF. The CDR3 nucleotides are TGCGCCAGCAGGCGTTCCTTTTCTAGCACAGATACGCAGTATTTT.